This T cell receptor (beta chain) appears in the sequencing data of a study of blood T cell repertoires in COVID-19 (TCRdb year 2020). In terms of the full investigation: Samples from collaborators originated in the United States, Italy and Spain and spanned both the acute and convalescent phases of COVID-19. The material from the prospective study consisted of cDNA or gDNA derived from T cells, B-cell-depleted T cells, or PBMCs. The dataset comprised deeply sampled blood TCRbeta repertoires from subjects exposed to, actively infected with, or recovered from COVID-19. The repertoires were released in a freely available public database intended as a resource for research on the immune response to SARS-CoV-2. The samples were drawn from the first 160 participants of the ongoing ImmuneRACE study and from over a thousand subjects provided by 6 global collaborators. Sample metadata almost always included a de-identified subject ID, COVID-19 status, age in years and sex. Where available, HLA class I and class II types were obtained from metadata supplied by the sample provider rather than from assay-based typing.

Collaborating institutions collected whole blood in K2EDTA tubes following their own protocols. For TCRbeta analysis, collaborators shipped samples as frozen whole blood, isolated PBMCs, or DNA extracted from either of those sample types. TCRbeta CDR3 regions were amplified from genomic DNA by means of the immunoSEQ Assay, a bias-controlled multiplex PCR. For the original study's pipeline: The number of nucleated cells in each sample was estimated from the amplification of reference gene primers within the assay. To quantify the absolute abundance of each unique TCRbeta CDR3 rearrangement, sequence reads were collapsed and filtered. For each sample, productive Simpson clonality was calculated by taking the square root of Simpson's diversity index across productive rearrangements. This is the immuneACCESS table as TCRdb keeps it, with only in-frame sequences that have V and J called. A part of the clones is gone; compared with another copy, unresolved V genes explain less than half, and the rest is unexplained. V and J calls and clone size are given by that table; D and trimming were obtained from the DNA. The sample profile shows tens of thousands of clones; almost 90% of them were found once. Jointly, the top ten make up under 5.5% of the sample.

Taken from the germline V gene, the CDR1 and CDR2 loops are ENHRY and SYGVKD. V has 4 bases trimmed and J has 2 bases trimmed; junction bases matching no gene number 3. The CDR3 has 16 amino acids, counting the end cysteine and phenylalanine. The retained sequence is limited to the CDR3, 48 bases, with the frame set at the first base. On the study overall, not on this receptor specifically: Clinical and demographic metadata were provided uncurated, with the amount varying by source and participant.

On this clone itself: The target of this receptor is not known. No base-level quality is on record; no much larger clone is a single base apart.

Source material: peripheral blood. The sequence derives from a man in his fifties or sixties with acute or convalescent COVID-19. The chain employs TRBV10-3 and TRBJ2-5, and 14 junctional nucleotides match TRBD2. The nucleotides read TGTGCCATCAGTGGGAGACTAGCGGGAGGGCAAGAGACCCAGTACTTC. Translated, it reads CAISGRLAGGQETQYF.